Presented here are 30 T cell receptor beta chains from one specimen sequenced in a study of cytomegalovirus exposure and HLA in healthy donors. The study ran its PCR with 60 Vbeta and 13 Jbeta primers. Assay: immunoSEQ multiplex PCR; the TCRdb copy retains only in-frame clones and omits some. Among some 120,000 clones listed, over 60% were seen once. The source material was PBMCs. The receptors come from a young man in good health and CMV-seropositive.

This clone showed up just a few times. The chain employs TRBV7-8 and TRBJ2-7; maybe TRBD1 (6 bases). The V gene's germline CDR1 is SGHVS and CDR2 FQNEAQ. Trimming shortened V by 4 bases and J by 4 bases, and 14 bases separated the two germline ends. The CDR3 extends over 14 amino acids. The CDR3 here is CASSSRAGTYEQYF. CDR3 nucleotides: TGTGCCAGCAGCTCGCGCGCAGGGACATACGAGCAGTACTTC.

The rearrangement links TRBV4-2 to TRBJ1-4; TRBD1 is a possible D gene (5 bases). Germline V CDR1 and CDR2: LGHNA, YNFKEQ. This CDR3 has 13 residues. Trimming stripped 10 bases from V and 0 bases from J, with 9 bases between. The CDR3 DNA follows: TGTGCCACCCGGGGGGCAACTAATGAAAAACTGTTTTTT. Translated, it gives CATRGATNEKLFF.

The chain has TRBV11-3 and TRBJ2-7; tentative D call: TRBD1 (6 bases). Germline CDR1 reads SGHNT; CDR2 reads YENEEA. CDR3 length equals 14 residues. V shed 5 bases and J shed 2 bases, with 13 bases lying between them. As DNA, the CDR3 is TGTGCCAGCAGCCCAAGGGACAATACCTACGAGCAGTACTTC. It yields the protein CASSPRDNTYEQYF.

This sequence joins TRBV28 and TRBJ2-7; no firm D call. V dropped 2 bases and J dropped 2 bases, with 10 bases sitting between them. The CDR3 length is 14 residues. CDR1 is MDHEN and CDR2 is SYDVKM in the germline V gene. The CDR3, as DNA: TGTGCCAGCAGTTTAATTTACGGTACCTACGAGCAGTACTTC. As protein: CASSLIYGTYEQYF. The full variable domain, with the rest looked up from reference TRBV28 and TRBJ2-7, is DVKVTQSSRYLVKRTGEKVFLECVQDMDHENMFWYRQDPGLGLRLIYFSYDVKMKEKGDIPEGYSVSREKKERFSLILESASTNQTSMYLCASSLIYGTYEQYFGPGTRLTVT.

This clone was recorded only once. The CDR3 nucleotides read TGTGCCAGTAGTTTACGGGGGGGATCCTGGGATACGCAGTATTTT. Translated, it gives CASSLRGGSWDTQYF. The chain uses TRBV19 and TRBJ2-3; 8 bases agree with TRBD2. Germline assignment: CDR1 LNHDA and CDR2 SQIVND (reference sequence). Trimming at V came to 5 bases and at J to 6 bases, leaving 10 bases not matched to a gene. The length of the CDR3 is 15 residues.

The chain joins TRBV30 to TRBJ1-1, with D perhaps TRBD1 (5 bases). The length of the CDR3 is 14 residues. The V and J ends lost 1 base and 3 bases respectively, with 12 bases between them. Germline V lookup: CDR1 GTSNPN, CDR2 SVGIG (reference sequence). Here the CDR3 DNA reads TGTGCCTGGAGTGAGTGGGGGAGGTACACTGAAGCTTTCTTT. Translation: CAWSEWGRYTEAFF.

The chain is built from TRBV19 and TRBJ2-2; perhaps TRBD2 as D (5 bases). CDR3 length: 13 amino acids. Per germline, CDR1 LNHDA and CDR2 SQIVND (reference sequence). The V gene lost 3 bases and the J gene lost 6 bases, with 8 bases spanning the gap. In DNA form, the CDR3 reads TGTGCCAGTAGTATCCGGAGGCCCGGGGAGCTGTTTTTT. It codes for CASSIRRPGELFF. The whole variable domain, remainder taken from reference TRBV19 and TRBJ2-2, is DGGITQSPKYLFRKEGQNVTLSCEQNLNHDAMYWYRQDPGQGLRLIYYSQIVNDFQKGDIAEGYSVSREKKESFPLTVTSAQKNPTAFYLCASSIRRPGELFFGEGSRLTVL.

The V gene is TRBV7-2, the J gene TRBJ1-3; D is ambiguous. CDR3 length: 13 amino acids. With 3 bases removed from V and 8 bases from J, the gap between germline ends came to 11 bases. Germline values: CDR1 SGHTA, CDR2 FQGNSA. The CDR3 sequence is CASSFSTQDTIYF. The CDR3 nucleotides are TGTGCCAGCAGCTTTTCCACTCAGGACACCATATATTTT.

V is TRBV27 and J is TRBJ2-7; tentatively, D is TRBD1 (6 bases). Per the germline V gene, CDR1 is MNHEY and CDR2 is SMNVEV (reference sequence). There are 15 residues in the CDR3. Trimming took 1 base from V and 3 from J, leaving 13 bases between them. The CDR3 DNA reads as TGTGCCAGCAGTTTATACGGCAGGGGAAACTACGAGCAGTACTTC. Translating it yields CASSLYGRGNYEQYF.

The count of this clone is one. CDR3 in amino acids: CASSIWASGRATRDTQYF. CDR3 coding DNA: TGTGCCAGTAGTATTTGGGCTAGCGGGAGGGCCACTAGAGATACGCAGTATTTT. The chain recombines TRBV19 with TRBJ2-3; 12 nucleotides match TRBD2. This CDR3 contains 18 residues. Germline V CDR1 and CDR2: LNHDA, SQIVND (reference sequence). Trimming at V came to 3 bases and at J to 5 bases, leaving 12 bases not matched to a gene.

This clone occurred a few times. This sequence joins TRBV16 and TRBJ2-7, with a tentative D call TRBD1 (5 bases). Per the germline V gene, CDR1 is KGHSY and CDR2 is FQNENV. V was clipped by 8 bases and J by 0 bases, with 17 bases between them. The CDR3 is 15 residues long. The CDR3 nucleotides are TGTGCCAGCGGTCGATACAGGTCCGTCTCCTACGAGCAGTACTTC. This gives the protein CASGRYRSVSYEQYF.

This clone was counted once. The gene calls are TRBV18 and TRBJ1-3, with TRBD1 matching over 7 bases. Germline CDR1 and CDR2: KGHSH and LQKENI. CDR3 length: 16 amino acids. Trimming took 2 bases from V and 2 from J; bases not matched to a gene: 6. The CDR3 sequence is CASSPSPTGTGNTIYF. CDR3 nucleotides: TGTGCCAGCTCACCAAGTCCGACAGGGACTGGAAACACCATATATTTT.

This clone was recorded a few times. V is TRBV2 and J is TRBJ1-2; TRBD1 agrees at 8 bases. CDR1 is SNHLY and CDR2 is FYNNEI in the germline V gene. The CDR3 length is 15 residues. V trimming: 2 bases; J trimming: 4 bases; junction bases outside the gene matches: 6. The CDR3 nucleotides read TGTGCCAGCAGTGAACCAACTCAGGGGGCCTATGGCTACACCTTC. Translating gives CASSEPTQGAYGYTF.

The V call is TRBV30, the J call TRBJ2-1; no clear D. Trimming left V 3 bases short and J 7 bases short, with 16 bases between. Per the germline V gene, CDR1 is GTSNPN and CDR2 is SVGIG (reference sequence). CDR3 size: 14 residues. CDR3 residues: CAWSPEIYRNEQFF. CDR3 coding DNA: TGTGCCTGGAGCCCCGAGATATATCGGAATGAGCAGTTCTTC. Supplemented by reference TRBV30 and TRBJ2-1, the full variable domain reads SQTIHQWPATLVQPVGSPLSLECTVEGTSNPNLYWYRQAAGRGLQLLFYSVGIGQISSEVPQNLSASRPQDRQFILSSKKLLLSDSGFYLCAWSPEIYRNEQFFGPGTRLTVL.

The chain uses TRBV7-2 and TRBJ1-2; D is uncertain. CDR1 is SGHTA and CDR2 is FQGNSA in the germline V gene. V lost 2 bases, J lost 4 bases, and 5 bases lay in between. This CDR3 has 12 residues. In nucleotides, the CDR3 is TGTGCCAGCAGCTTATCCAGCTATGGCTACACCTTC. Protein sequence: CASSLSSYGYTF.

This chain connects TRBV14 to TRBJ2-1; perhaps TRBD1 as D (6 bases). The CDR3 consists of 16 residues. Germline values: CDR1 SGHDN, CDR2 FVKESK. Trimming took 4 bases from V and 4 from J, leaving 17 bases between them. The CDR3 spells CASSPNRALLYNEQFF. CDR3 bases: TGTGCCAGCAGCCCAAACAGGGCACTCCTTTACAATGAGCAGTTCTTC.

CDR3 residues: CASSLIGMNTEAFF. In nucleotides, the CDR3 is TGTGCCAGCAGCTTGATCGGGATGAACACTGAAGCTTTCTTT. This sequence joins TRBV7-2 and TRBJ1-1; D ambiguous. The CDR3 spans 14 residues. The V gene lost 3 bases and the J gene lost 0 bases, with 8 bases spanning the gap. CDR1 and CDR2 from the germline V gene are SGHTA and FQGNSA.

The chain is built from TRBV18 and TRBJ2-7; maybe TRBD1 (6 bases). This CDR3 has 13 amino acids. The V gene lost 3 bases and the J gene lost 2 bases, with 8 bases spanning the gap. CDR1 KGHSH and CDR2 LQKENI come from the germline V gene. DNA for the CDR3: TGTGCCAGCTCACCCGACAGGACCTACGAGCAGTACTTC. It encodes CASSPDRTYEQYF.

V is TRBV7-3 and J is TRBJ1-6; tentatively, D is TRBD1 (5 bases). Germline V gene lookup returns CDR1 SGHTA and CDR2 FQGTGA. Trimming pared 5 bases from V and 10 bases from J, leaving 12 bases between. The CDR3 runs 13 residues. The chain's CDR3 is CASSSRVGSPLHF. The CDR3 bases are TGTGCCAGCAGCAGCAGGGTGGGATCACCCCTCCACTTT.

Concerning this clone itself: This sample includes further DNA sequences coding for the same CDR3. The V gene is TRBV10-3, the J gene TRBJ2-7; D is possibly TRBD2 (6 bases). In germline, CDR1 is ENHRY, CDR2 SYGVKD. There are 15 residues in the CDR3. V dropped 0 bases and J dropped 4 bases, with 13 bases sitting between them. Written as DNA, the CDR3 is TGTGCCATCAGTGAGTCAACAGGAGGGCCGTACGAGCAGTACTTC. Protein product: CAISESTGGPYEQYF.

The chain links TRBV6-1 to TRBJ1-1; TRBD1 might be the D (6 bases). V lost 10 bases, J lost 6 bases, and 24 bases lay in between. This CDR3 spans 15 amino acids. CDR1 MNHNS and CDR2 SASEGT come from the germline V gene. This CDR3 is CANTRHSGGESEAFF. CDR3 bases: TGTGCCAACACCCGCCATTCGGGGGGCGAATCTGAAGCTTTCTTT.

The rearrangement uses TRBV2 and TRBJ1-4, with a possible D match to TRBD1 (6 bases). The CDR3 has 13 amino acids. CDR1 is SNHLY and CDR2 is FYNNEI in the germline V gene. The V end lost 6 bases, the J end lost 4 bases, and 9 bases lay between the germline ends. Here the CDR3 reads CASRQGINEKLFF. The DNA for the CDR3 is TGTGCCAGCAGACAGGGAATTAATGAAAAACTGTTTTTT.

The V gene is TRBV28, the J gene TRBJ2-7, with 9 bases that match TRBD2. Trimming cost V 4 bases and J 4 bases; bases outside gene matches: 11. CDR1 and CDR2 from the germline V gene are MDHEN and SYDVKM. The CDR3 spans 16 residues. CDR3: CASSSPAGTSRYEQYF. The CDR3 DNA follows: TGTGCCAGCAGTTCCCCAGCCGGGACTAGCCGGTACGAGCAGTACTTC.

The J gene is TRBJ1-2, the V gene TRBV4-1, with 9 bases aligning to TRBD1. V lost 1 base and J lost 6; bases outside the gene matches: 3. Germline CDR1 and CDR2: MGHRA and YSYEKL. The CDR3 extends over 14 amino acids. This chain's CDR3 is CASSQVGQGNGYTF. Here the CDR3 DNA reads TGCGCCAGCAGCCAAGTTGGACAGGGGAATGGCTACACCTTC.

The CDR3 protein is CASSSYLAGVSYEQYF. In DNA, the CDR3 is TGTGCCAGCAGCTCCTATCTAGCGGGGGTCTCCTACGAGCAGTACTTC. The V and J genes are TRBV7-6 and TRBJ2-5, with 10 bases identical to TRBD2. Near its end, the DNA agrees better with TRBJ2-7, so the J call may be wrong. The CDR3 extends over 16 amino acids. CDR1 is SGHVS and CDR2 is FNYEAQ in the germline V gene.

V usage is TRBV4-2 and J usage is TRBJ2-7; 7 positions agree with TRBD2. The CDR3 is 14 amino acids. Germline CDR1 reads LGHNA; CDR2 reads YNFKEQ. J lost 3 bases, V lost 4 bases, and 6 bases had no gene match. The CDR3 loop reads CASSPTSRNYEQYF. The DNA of the CDR3 is TGTGCCAGCAGCCCGACTAGCCGGAACTACGAGCAGTACTTC.

Notes on this clone: The junction shows a germline mismatch at one end, possibly a read error. The CDR3 loop reads CASSLSSGANGLTF. The CDR3 DNA reads TGTGCCAGCAGCCTATCTTCTGGGGCCAACGGCCTGACTTTC. J is TRBJ2-6 and V is TRBV7-6; a weak D match, TRBD1 (5 bases). Germline assignment: CDR1 SGHVS and CDR2 FNYEAQ. The CDR3 is 14 amino acids. The variable domain in full, completed from reference TRBV7-6 and TRBJ2-6, reads GAGVSQSPRYKVTKRGQDVALRCDPISGHVSLYWYRQALGQGPEFLTYFNYEAQQDKSGLPNDRFSAERPEGSISTLTIQRTEQRDSAMYRCASSLSSGANGLTFGAGSRLTVL.

The J gene is TRBJ1-5, the V gene TRBV7-9, with D unclear. The CDR3 sequence is 12 residues long. V dropped 5 bases and J dropped 11 bases, with 13 bases sitting between them. Per germline, CDR1 SEHNR and CDR2 FQNEAQ (reference sequence). The CDR3 nucleotides are TGTGCCAGCAGCCCATTGGCGGGGACCCAGCATTTT. Its protein product is CASSPLAGTQHF. Full variable domain (rest looked up from reference TRBV7-9 and TRBJ1-5): DTGVSQNPRHKITKRGQNVTFRCDPISEHNRLYWYRQTLGQGPEFLTYFQNEAQLEKSRLLSDRFSAERPKGSFSTLEIQRTEQGDSAMYLCASSPLAGTQHFGDGTRLSIL.

This clone was counted once. V usage is TRBV30 and J usage is TRBJ2-1; 11 positions agree with TRBD1. After removal of 3 bases from V and 3 bases from J, the junction contained 4 bases not matched to a gene. CDR3 size: 15 residues. Germline CDR1 GTSNPN, CDR2 SVGIG (reference sequence). CDR3 nucleotide sequence: TGTGCCTGGAGCCAGGGACAGGGGGTCTACAATGAGCAGTTCTTC. Translating it yields CAWSQGQGVYNEQFF.

In its sample, this clone was seen a few times. The gene calls are TRBV7-3 and TRBJ1-1; D unresolved. Per the germline V gene, CDR1 is SGHTA and CDR2 is FQGTGA. The CDR3 is 14 amino acids. Trimming took off 0 bases at V and 2 bases at J, with 7 bases between the two ends. The CDR3: CASSLTTGNTEAFF. DNA of the CDR3: TGTGCCAGCAGCTTAACGACGGGTAACACTGAAGCTTTCTTT.